What follows are 10 T cell receptor beta chains derived from one specimen sequenced in a study of Graves' ophthalmopathy and Graves' hyperthyroidism. Transcripts of RNA were the source for amplifying TCR beta CDR3 regions. Scientists carried out first-round RT-PCR using HTBI primers and then a second-round multiplex PCR. MiXCR, applied by TCRdb to the multiplex PCR reads, yields one record per CDR3 protein. Found here are some 380,000 distinct CDR3 sequences, roughly 14% of them singletons; the top ten hold about 7%. The source material was peripheral blood. The receptors here all came from a woman between 18 and 29 years old with stable Graves' hyperthyroidism.

The rearrangement uses TRBV19 and TRBJ1-1; 8 nucleotides match TRBD1. There are 16 residues in the CDR3. CDR1 is LNHDA and CDR2 is SQIVND in the germline V gene (reference sequence). J gave up 1 base and V 5 bases, and 9 bases lay outside the gene matches. The CDR3 sequence is CASSLDRGVENTEAFF. DNA for the CDR3: TGTGCCAGTAGTCTCGACAGGGGAGTAGAGAACACTGAAGCTTTCTTT.

About this clonotype itself: A much larger clone differs from this one at a single base, so this may be a read error. The chain recombines TRBV11-1 with TRBJ2-2; TRBD2 matches at 7 bases. The CDR3 has 16 amino acids. CDR1 SGHAT and CDR2 FQDESV come from the germline V gene (reference sequence). The CDR3 DNA reads as TGTGCCGGCAGCTTCGATAAGCGGGGAAACACCGGGGAGCTGTTTTTT. Residues: CAGSFDKRGNTGELFF. Complete variable domain (other parts from reference TRBV11-1 and TRBJ2-2): EAEVAQSPRYKITEKSQAVAFWCDPISGHATLYWYRQILGQGPELLVQFQDESVVDDSQLPKDRFSAERLKGVDSTLKIQPAELGDSAMYLCAGSFDKRGNTGELFFGEGSRLTVL.

This clonotype was counted ten times or more. The chain uses TRBV12-3 or TRBV12-4 and TRBJ2-7, with D unclear. The CDR3 contains 12 residues. Deletions cut 6 bases from V and 7 bases from J, with 13 bases between. The CDR3 loop reads CASSPKGAEQYF. The CDR3 DNA reads as TGTGCCAGCAGCCCTAAAGGTGCTGAGCAGTACTTC.

The chain has TRBV6-5 and TRBJ1-1; D remains ambiguous. CDR1 is MNHEY, CDR2 SVGAGI, per germline. This CDR3 region has 13 residues. Trimming took 2 bases from V and 6 from J, leaving 10 bases between them. CDR3 in amino acids: CASSYGWRSEAFF. The CDR3 DNA sequence: TGTGCCAGCAGTTACGGGTGGAGATCTGAAGCTTTCTTT.

In regard to this clonotype: One end of the junction does not line up with germline, which may come from a read error. The gene calls are TRBV15 and TRBJ2-7; D not resolved. Germline values: CDR1 LNHNV, CDR2 YYDKDF (reference sequence). The CDR3 is made up of 14 amino acids. The CDR3 loop is CATSRGMETYDQYF. The CDR3 region has the DNA TGTGCCACCAGCAGAGGAATGGAGACCTACGATCAGTACTTC.

This clonotype was seen at least ten times. This chain connects TRBV20-1 to TRBJ2-5; D is unclear. With 6 bases removed from V and 5 bases from J, the gap between germline ends came to 7 bases. The CDR3 contains 10 residues. CDR1 DFQATT and CDR2 SNEGSKA come from the germline V gene (reference sequence). The CDR3 protein is CSASTETQYF. CDR3 bases: TGCAGTGCGTCCACGGAGACCCAGTACTTC.

This clonotype was picked up many times. The genes are TRBV5-1 and TRBJ2-5; D is unclear. The V end lost 5 bases, the J end lost 2 bases, and 13 bases lay between the germline ends. The CDR3 has 14 amino acids. The V gene's germline CDR1 is SGHRS and CDR2 YFSETQ. The CDR3 loop reads CASSSMLAQETQYF. The CDR3 DNA follows: TGCGCCAGCAGTTCTATGTTGGCACAAGAGACCCAGTACTTC.

This clonotype was counted ten times or more. The chain couples TRBV29-1 to TRBJ2-7; a weak D match, TRBD2 (7 bases). CDR3 length: 12 residues. Trimming removed 3 bases at V and 2 bases at J, with 8 bases between. Per the germline V gene, CDR1 is SQVTM and CDR2 is ANQGSEA. Written as DNA, the CDR3 is TGCAGCGTTGACGGGGGGCCCTACGAGCAGTACTTC. It is translated as CSVDGGPYEQYF.

The chain employs TRBV2 and TRBJ1-2, with 11 positions matching TRBD1. Germline loops: CDR1 SNHLY, CDR2 FYNNEI. Trimming took 3 bases from V and 4 from J; bases not matched to a gene: 7. This CDR3 region has 16 residues. CDR3 coding DNA: TGTGCCAGCAGTGACCTGGGAGGGACAGGGGGCTATGGCTACACCTTC. It is translated as CASSDLGGTGGYGYTF.

This clonotype was recorded many times. This chain links TRBV6-5 with TRBJ1-6, with TRBD1 as a possible D gene (5 bases). Trimming cost V 0 bases and J 4 bases, with 10 bases left between them. This CDR3 region has 16 residues. The germline V gene encodes CDR1 MNHEY and CDR2 SVGAGI. CDR3 protein: CASSYSIGGYNSPLHF. As DNA, the CDR3 is TGTGCCAGCAGTTACTCGATTGGGGGTTATAATTCACCCCTCCACTTT.